Shown below are 10 T cell receptor beta chains from a single sample sequenced in a study of shared clonotypes between healthy human individuals. Only in-frame clones appear in the TCRdb table, and some are missing; sequencing was by immunoSEQ multiplex PCR. Seen here are 470,000 or so clones, over 70% observed once, and the top ten hold roughly 13%. The specimen was PBMCs. The source of these receptors is a woman between 40 and 55 years old in good health. Some clones in this sample may be carry-over from other donors' samples.

The chain couples TRBV18 to TRBJ2-1; tentatively, D is TRBD2 (7 bases). Germline V lookup: CDR1 KGHSH, CDR2 LQKENI. CDR3 length: 14 residues. Between the trimmed V and J ends, which lost 2 bases and 8 bases, there was a span of 13 bases. The CDR3 is CASSPSGGGHEQFF. The CDR3 nucleotides read TGTGCCAGCTCACCAAGTGGGGGGGGCCATGAGCAGTTCTTC.

Concerning this clone itself: With a far larger clone one base away, a read error is the likely cause. Other DNA variants within this sample encode the same CDR3. V is TRBV6-6 and J is TRBJ2-2, with TRBD1 identical over 7 bases. V shed 0 bases and J 2 bases; nucleotides not matched to a gene: 3. Germline V gene sequence: CDR1 MNHNY, CDR2 SVGAGI (reference sequence). The CDR3 spans 16 residues. This CDR3 reads CASSYSTGKNTGELFF. Written as DNA, the CDR3 is TGTGCCAGCAGTTACTCGACAGGGAAAAACACCGGGGAGCTGTTTTTT.

Turning to this clone: This likely reflects a read error, since a far larger clone is one base away. The rearrangement uses TRBV6-4 and TRBJ2-2, with D perhaps TRBD2 (5 bases). The CDR3 is 13 residues long. Germline V lookup: CDR1 MRHNA, CDR2 SNTAGT. CDR3 residues: CASSADDTGELLF. In DNA form, the CDR3 reads TGTGCCAGCAGTGCGGACGACACCGGGGAGCTGCTTTTT.

Concerning this clone itself: This may come from a read error, since a much larger clone is one base off. The chain has TRBV7-9 and TRBJ1-1; no reliable D call. The CDR3 has 13 amino acids. Trimming removed 5 bases from V and 0 bases from J, with 7 bases in between. Per germline, CDR1 SEHNR and CDR2 FQNEAQ (reference sequence). The CDR3 DNA sequence: TGTGCCAGCAGCCCTGACATGAACACTGAAGCTTTCTTT. Residues: CASSPDMNTEAFF.

This chain connects TRBV7-3 to TRBJ2-7; weak D call: TRBD2 (6 bases). Looked up from germline, CDR1 is SGHTA and CDR2 is FQGTGA. Trimming left V 3 bases short and J 4 bases short, with 10 bases between. The CDR3 has 13 residues. In DNA, the CDR3 is TGTGCCAGCAGCTTTGGCGGGGAGTACGAGCAGTACTTC. Amino acid sequence: CASSFGGEYEQYF.

This chain links TRBV7-2 with TRBJ1-4; tentative D call: TRBD1 (6 bases). Trimming left V 5 bases short and J 5 bases short, with 15 bases between. CDR3 length: 15 residues. In germline, CDR1 is SGHTA, CDR2 FQGNSA. The CDR3 DNA reads as TGTGCCAGCAGCCCCCGGGGGGCCCTGAATGAAAAACTGTTTTTT. Translating it yields CASSPRGALNEKLFF. Full variable domain (missing parts from reference TRBV7-2 and TRBJ1-4): GAGVSQSPSNKVTEKGKDVELRCDPISGHTALYWYRQSLGQGLEFLIYFQGNSAPDKSGLPSDRFSAERTGGSVSTLTIQRTQQEDSAVYLCASSPRGALNEKLFFGSGTQLSVL.

The V call is TRBV11-2, the J call TRBJ2-3; 7 nucleotides agree with TRBD2. Looked up from germline, CDR1 is SGHAT and CDR2 is FQNNGV. CDR3 length equals 11 residues. Losses at the gene ends were 1 base for V and 12 bases for J; bases not matched to a gene: 1. This CDR3 reads CASSLGEGQYF. The CDR3 coding sequence is TGTGCCAGCAGCTTAGGGGAGGGCCAGTATTTT.

The chain uses TRBV5-1 and TRBJ2-1; 8 bases map to TRBD2. The CDR3 consists of 16 residues. With V trimmed by 0 bases and J by 6 bases, 8 bases remained unmatched. The germline CDR1 and CDR2 sequences are SGHRS and YFSETQ. DNA of the CDR3: TGCGCCAGCAGCTTGGCCCGGACGGGAGGGCCCAATGAGCAGTTCTTC. It encodes CASSLARTGGPNEQFF.

The V call is TRBV11-2, the J call TRBJ2-3, with 9 bases aligning to TRBD1. Per the germline V gene, CDR1 is SGHAT and CDR2 is FQNNGV. The length of the CDR3 is 13 residues. After removal of 0 bases from V and 11 bases from J, the junction contained 3 bases not matched to a gene. The CDR3 spells CASSLDRDRVQYF. Here the CDR3 DNA reads TGTGCCAGCAGCTTAGATCGGGACAGGGTGCAGTATTTT. Based on the CDR3 plus reference TRBV11-2 and TRBJ2-3, the full variable domain is EAGVAQSPRYKIIEKRQSVAFWCNPISGHATLYWYQQILGQGPKLLIQFQNNGVVDDSQLPKDRFSAERLKGVDSTLKIQPAKLEDSAVYLCASSLDRDRVQYFGPGTRLTVL.

V and J are TRBV5-1 and TRBJ1-1; TRBD1 aligns across 9 bases. V shed 4 bases and J 4 bases; nucleotides not matched to a gene: 8. This CDR3 has 15 amino acids. Germline V CDR1 and CDR2: SGHRS, YFSETQ. This CDR3 reads CASSHGDRESTEAFF. CDR3 nucleotides: TGCGCCAGCAGCCACGGGGACAGGGAGAGCACTGAAGCTTTCTTT.